This T cell receptor beta chain was observed in a study of shared clonotypes between healthy human individuals. This CDR3 comprises 14 residues. Trimming took off 2 bases at V and 1 base at J, with 8 bases between the two ends. CDR1 SGHTS and CDR2 YDEGEE come from the germline V gene. For each subset, genomic DNA was distributed in equal portions over several immunoSEQ plates. TCRdb's copy holds only in-frame clones and misses some; the assay was immunoSEQ multiplex PCR. The sample has roughly 700,000 clones; over 65% are singletons. All donors were Caucasian adults living in Nashville, Tennessee. This clone occurred a few times. Its antigen is as yet unknown. Study observations and caveats: Compared with clonotypes that all four donors shared, non-shared clonotypes had lower generation probabilities.

The sequence came from a woman between 25 and 40 years old in good health. The sequencing sample was made of memory CD4+ T cells sorted from blood. Subset specified: CD45RA-negative fraction. This rearrangement joins TRBV5-8 to TRBJ2-3; the D is unclear. The CDR3 nucleotides read TGTGCCAGCAGCTTTAGTGGGGGCACAGATACGCAGTATTTT. Residues: CASSFSGGTDTQYF.